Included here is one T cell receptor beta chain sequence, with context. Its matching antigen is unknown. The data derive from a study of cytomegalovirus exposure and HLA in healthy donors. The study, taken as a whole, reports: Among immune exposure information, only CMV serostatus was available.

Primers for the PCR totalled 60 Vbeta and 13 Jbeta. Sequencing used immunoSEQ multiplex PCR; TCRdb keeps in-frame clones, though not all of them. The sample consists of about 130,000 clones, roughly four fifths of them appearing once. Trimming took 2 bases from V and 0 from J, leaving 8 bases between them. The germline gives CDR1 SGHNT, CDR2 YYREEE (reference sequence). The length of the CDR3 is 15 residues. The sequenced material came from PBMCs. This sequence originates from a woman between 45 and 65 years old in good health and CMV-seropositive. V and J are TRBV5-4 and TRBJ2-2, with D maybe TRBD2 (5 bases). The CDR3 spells CASSLGGANTGELFF. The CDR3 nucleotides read TGTGCCAGCAGCTTAGGAGGAGCGAACACCGGGGAGCTGTTTTTT.